This TCR beta chain was retrieved from a study of blood T cells in healthy people across ages. Combining a sample-barcoded 5' primer with a J-beta primer mix, a second PCR ran for 7 to 11 cycles. TCRdb reprocessed the 5' RACE reads with MiXCR, giving one entry per CDR3 protein. The table lists around 520,000 distinct CDR3 sequences, about 29% of them singletons, with about 3.3% in the top ten. Trimming stripped 5 bases from V and 0 bases from J, with 13 bases between. Per germline, CDR1 SGHTA and CDR2 FQGNSA. This CDR3 is 15 amino acids long. These same records also appear under a second study, on T cells of mothers and their children.

The sequence was obtained from a boy aged 2 to 10 in good health. The chain has TRBV7-2 and TRBJ1-1, with D possibly being TRBD1 (5 bases). Sequencing was performed on blood. The CDR3 region has the DNA TGTGCCAGCAGCGCACGGGGCAGTCTGAACACTGAAGCTTTCTTT. Translating gives CASSARGSLNTEAFF.